This T cell receptor beta chain was sequenced during a study of T cell responses to AZD1222 COVID-19 vaccine. Here immunoSEQ multiplex PCR was the method, and the copy in TCRdb shows in-frame clones only, minus some. The data contain about 120,000 clones, roughly 84% of them singletons. On this clone itself: Its antigen remains unknown.

Whole-study findings and limits: Vaccine-related CD4 TCRs covered spike, predominating at 160-218 and 743-854. After two AZD1222 doses, spike-specific TCR breadth and depth rose versus day 0.

Sample: peripheral blood, taken on day 0 of AZD1222 vaccination. The source of this sequence is an adult in good health.

The CDR3 is CAINGGASDTQYF. The CDR3 bases are TGTGCCATCAACGGGGGGGCCTCAGATACGCAGTATTTT. The rearrangement joins TRBV10-3 to TRBJ2-3; 8 nucleotides line up with TRBD2. Germline V CDR1 and CDR2: ENHRY, SYGVKD. Trimming at V came to 7 bases and at J to 4 bases, leaving 4 bases not matched to a gene. This CDR3 region has 13 residues.